The 12 T cell receptor beta chains reported below all come from one sample, sequenced in a study of OX40 agonist ivuxolimab in advanced cancers. This table comes from immunoSEQ multiplex PCR, and its TCRdb copy is limited to in-frame clones, with some not included. Seen here are fewer than 55,000 clones, under 90% observed once, and the top ten hold about 6.4%. The specimen was CD4+ or CD8+ T cells sorted from blood, collected in a trial of the OX40 agonist ivuxolimab. The receptors here all came from an adult with an advanced solid tumor such as melanoma, head and neck, liver or kidney cancer.

In its sample, this clone was seen a few times. The chain uses TRBV27 and TRBJ2-3, with 10 bases that match TRBD1. The CDR3 totals 15 residues. Looked up from germline, CDR1 is MNHEY and CDR2 is SMNVEV (reference sequence). The ends lost 5 bases at V and 5 bases at J; junction bases unmatched: 7. The CDR3 DNA is TGTGCCAGCAGTATCCGGGACAGGGGATTAGATACGCAGTATTTT. Translation gives CASSIRDRGLDTQYF.

This chain connects TRBV28 to TRBJ2-2; TRBD2 is a possible D gene (7 bases). V was cut by 2 bases and J by 6 bases, with 13 bases left in between. The CDR3 loop spans 15 amino acids. Germline CDR1 is MDHEN and CDR2 is SYDVKM. The CDR3 is CASSLAGAVPGELFF. The CDR3 region has the DNA TGTGCCAGCAGTTTAGCGGGGGCGGTCCCCGGGGAGCTGTTTTTT.

The V and J genes are TRBV7-2 and TRBJ2-7, with 10 bases aligning to TRBD1. Germline-derived CDR1 and CDR2 are SGHTA and FQGNSA. The CDR3 has 15 amino acids. V lost 5 bases and J lost 4; bases outside the gene matches: 8. CDR3 bases: TGTGCCAGCAGCCCACCGGGACAGGGGCTATACGAGCAGTACTTC. Amino acids: CASSPPGQGLYEQYF.

The chain links TRBV11-3 to TRBJ2-3; the D call may be TRBD1 or TRBD2 (5 bases each). V was cut by 4 bases and J by 5 bases, with 10 bases left in between. CDR1 is SGHNT, CDR2 YENEEA, per germline. The length of the CDR3 is 13 residues. The CDR3 DNA follows: TGTGCCAGCAGCTCGGGGACCGGAGATACGCAGTATTTT. Translation gives CASSSGTGDTQYF.

The rearrangement uses TRBV27 and TRBJ2-2; a possible D gene is TRBD2 (6 bases). Trimming shortened V by 1 base and J by 6 bases, and 12 bases separated the two germline ends. CDR3 length: 15 residues. CDR1 and CDR2 from the germline V gene are MNHEY and SMNVEV (reference sequence). CDR3 sequence: CASSLYNSGAGELFF. CDR3 nucleotides: TGTGCCAGCAGTTTATACAATAGCGGCGCCGGGGAGCTGTTTTTT.

The rearrangement uses TRBV6-5 and TRBJ2-7; D perhaps matches TRBD1 (5 bases). Trimming cost V 5 bases and J 3 bases, with 8 bases left between them. The CDR3 spans 12 residues. Germline V gene sequence: CDR1 MNHEY, CDR2 SVGAGI. The CDR3 region has the DNA TGTGCCAGCAGTCAGGGATTCTACGAGCAGTACGTC. It codes for CASSQGFYEQYV.

The chain combines TRBV5-2 with TRBJ1-2. TRBV5-2 is a recognized pseudogene. The CDR3 consists of 15 residues. In DNA form, the CDR3 reads TGCGCCAGCAGCCCCGGAAGAGGGGGGAACTATGGCTACACCTTC. It specifies CASSPGRGGNYGYTF.

The chain recombines TRBV6-5 with TRBJ1-1; 8 nucleotides line up with TRBD1. Germline V lookup: CDR1 MNHEY, CDR2 SVGAGI. The CDR3 is 14 residues long. Trimming took 5 bases from V and 3 from J; bases not matched to a gene: 5. Here the CDR3 DNA reads TGTGCCAGCAGTAGGACAGGGCCATACACTGAAGCTTTCTTT. It encodes CASSRTGPYTEAFF.

The rearrangement links TRBV11-2 to TRBJ2-5; D uncertain. Germline V CDR1 and CDR2: SGHAT, FQNNGV. Trimming took 1 base from V and 0 from J, leaving 6 bases between them. The CDR3 length is 14 residues. The CDR3 DNA reads as TGTGCCAGCAGCTTAGCCAGTTACCAAGAGACCCAGTACTTC. It specifies CASSLASYQETQYF. Using reference TRBV11-2 and TRBJ2-5 for the parts outside the CDR3, the full variable domain is EAGVAQSPRYKIIEKRQSVAFWCNPISGHATLYWYQQILGQGPKLLIQFQNNGVVDDSQLPKDRFSAERLKGVDSTLKIQPAKLEDSAVYLCASSLASYQETQYFGPGTRLLVL.

This clone was picked up one time. The chain has TRBV6-1 and TRBJ2-7, with D possibly matching TRBD1 (6 bases). The V gene's germline CDR1 is MNHNS and CDR2 SASEGT. The CDR3 runs to 15 residues. V lost 6 bases and J lost 1, with 16 bases in between. The CDR3 here is CASRVDRTLSYEQYF. In nucleotides, the CDR3 is TGTGCCAGCAGGGTTGACAGGACCCTATCCTACGAGCAGTACTTC.

DNA for the CDR3: TGTGCCAGCAGTTTAGGGACAGGGGGCAATCAGCCCCAGCATTTT. It codes for CASSLGTGGNQPQHF. The chain carries TRBV27 and TRBJ1-5; 10 nucleotides agree with TRBD1. The CDR3 totals 15 residues. The trim removed 2 bases at V and 2 bases at J, leaving 0 bases unmatched. The germline gives CDR1 MNHEY, CDR2 SMNVEV (reference sequence).

This clone has just a few counts. The V gene is TRBV10-1, the J gene TRBJ1-3, with D unresolved. Per the germline V gene, CDR1 is WNHNN and CDR2 is SYGVQD (reference sequence). This CDR3 contains 14 residues. Deletions cut 3 bases from V and 4 bases from J, with 10 bases between. The CDR3 spells CASSEGGPGNTIYF. The CDR3 DNA reads as TGCGCCAGCAGTGAAGGAGGGCCAGGAAACACCATATATTTT.